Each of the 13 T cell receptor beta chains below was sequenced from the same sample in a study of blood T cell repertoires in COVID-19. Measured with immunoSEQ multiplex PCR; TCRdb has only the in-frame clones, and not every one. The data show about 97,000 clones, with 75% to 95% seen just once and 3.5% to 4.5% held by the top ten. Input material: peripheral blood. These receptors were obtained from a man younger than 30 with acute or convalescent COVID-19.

Here the CDR3 DNA reads TGTGCCACCAGTGATTCGGGACTCCTCAGTTACCCTAATAGCAATCAGCCCCAGCATTTT. Translating it yields CATSDSGLLSYPNSNQPQHF. The chain is built from TRBV24-1 and TRBJ1-5; weak D call: TRBD1 (5 bases). CDR3 size: 20 residues. Germline V CDR1 and CDR2: KGHDR, SFDVKD. Trimming shortened V by 2 bases and J by 0 bases, and 22 bases separated the two germline ends.

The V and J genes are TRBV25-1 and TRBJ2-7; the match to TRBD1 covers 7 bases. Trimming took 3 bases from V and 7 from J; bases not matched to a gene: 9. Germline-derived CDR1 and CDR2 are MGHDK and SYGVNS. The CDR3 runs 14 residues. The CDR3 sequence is CASSDPGGRREQYF. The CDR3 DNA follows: TGTGCCAGCAGTGACCCAGGGGGACGGCGGGAGCAGTACTTC.

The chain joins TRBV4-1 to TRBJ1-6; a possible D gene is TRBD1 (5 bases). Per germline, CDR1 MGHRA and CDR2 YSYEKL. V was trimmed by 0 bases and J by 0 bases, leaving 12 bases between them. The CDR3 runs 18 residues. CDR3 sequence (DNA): TGCGCCAGCAGCCAAGATGGGGGAGGGAGCTCCTATAATTCACCCCTCCACTTT. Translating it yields CASSQDGGGSSYNSPLHF.

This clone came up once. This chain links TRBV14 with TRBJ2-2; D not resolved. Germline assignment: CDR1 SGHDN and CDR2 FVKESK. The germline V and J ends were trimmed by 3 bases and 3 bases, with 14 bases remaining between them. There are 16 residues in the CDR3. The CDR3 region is CASSQRGPRHTGELFF. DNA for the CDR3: TGTGCCAGCAGCCAGCGCGGCCCCCGCCACACCGGGGAGCTGTTTTTT.

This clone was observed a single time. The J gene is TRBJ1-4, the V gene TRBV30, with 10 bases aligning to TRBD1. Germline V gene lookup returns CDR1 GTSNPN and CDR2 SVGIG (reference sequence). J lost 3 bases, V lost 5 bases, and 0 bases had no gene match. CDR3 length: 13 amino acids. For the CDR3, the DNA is TGTGCCTGGGGGACAGGGGCTAATGAAAAACTGTTTTTT. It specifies CAWGTGANEKLFF.

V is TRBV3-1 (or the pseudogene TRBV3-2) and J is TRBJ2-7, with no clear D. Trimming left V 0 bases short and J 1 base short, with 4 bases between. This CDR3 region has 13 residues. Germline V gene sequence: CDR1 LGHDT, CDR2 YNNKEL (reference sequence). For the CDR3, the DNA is TGTGCCAGCAGCCAAGAATCGTCCTACGAGCAGTACTTC. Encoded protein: CASSQESSYEQYF.

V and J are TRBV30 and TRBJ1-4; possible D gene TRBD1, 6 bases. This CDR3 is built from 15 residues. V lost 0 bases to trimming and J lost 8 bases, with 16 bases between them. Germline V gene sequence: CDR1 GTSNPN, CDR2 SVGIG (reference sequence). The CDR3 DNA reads TGTGCCTGGAGTGTAGGGGGAGGGAACCAGGAAAAACTGTTTTTT. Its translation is CAWSVGGGNQEKLFF.

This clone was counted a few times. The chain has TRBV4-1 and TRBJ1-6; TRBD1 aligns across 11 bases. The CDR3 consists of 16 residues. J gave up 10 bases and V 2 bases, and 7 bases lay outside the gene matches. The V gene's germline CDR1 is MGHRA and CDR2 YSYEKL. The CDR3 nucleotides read TGCGCCAGCAGCCAACCCCAGGACAGGGGGCTATCACCCCTCCACTTT. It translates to CASSQPQDRGLSPLHF.

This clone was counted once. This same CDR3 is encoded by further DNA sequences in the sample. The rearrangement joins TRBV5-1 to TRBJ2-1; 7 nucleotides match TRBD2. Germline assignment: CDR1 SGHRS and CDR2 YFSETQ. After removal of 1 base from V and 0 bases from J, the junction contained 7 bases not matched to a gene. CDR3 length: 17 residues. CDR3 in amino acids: CASSLSLAESSYNEQFF. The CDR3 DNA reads TGCGCCAGCAGCTTGTCGCTAGCGGAGAGCTCCTACAATGAGCAGTTCTTC.

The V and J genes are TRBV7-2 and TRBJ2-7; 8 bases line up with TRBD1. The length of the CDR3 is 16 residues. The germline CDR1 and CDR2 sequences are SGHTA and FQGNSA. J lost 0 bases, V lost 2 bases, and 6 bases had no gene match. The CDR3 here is CASSLTDDRGSYEQYF. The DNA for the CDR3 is TGTGCCAGCAGCTTAACCGACGACAGGGGCTCCTACGAGCAGTACTTC.

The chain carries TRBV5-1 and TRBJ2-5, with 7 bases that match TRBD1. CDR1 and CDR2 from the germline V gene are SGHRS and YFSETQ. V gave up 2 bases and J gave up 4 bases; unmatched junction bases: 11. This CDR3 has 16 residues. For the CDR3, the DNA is TGCGCCAGCAGCTTAACTCCGACAGGGTCGGGAGAGACCCAGTACTTC. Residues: CASSLTPTGSGETQYF.

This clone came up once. In DNA, the CDR3 is TGCGCCAGCAGCAAGGGACAGCACGGCTCTGGAAACACCATATATTTT. This gives the protein CASSKGQHGSGNTIYF. This chain uses TRBV5-1 with TRBJ1-3; 7 bases align to TRBD1. The trim removed 4 bases at V and 0 bases at J, leaving 7 bases unmatched. Germline V lookup: CDR1 SGHRS, CDR2 YFSETQ. The CDR3 loop spans 16 amino acids.

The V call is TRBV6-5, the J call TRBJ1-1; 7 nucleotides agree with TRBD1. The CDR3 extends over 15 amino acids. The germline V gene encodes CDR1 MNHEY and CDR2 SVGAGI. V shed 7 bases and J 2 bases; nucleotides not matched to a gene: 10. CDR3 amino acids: CASNPPQGVNTEAFF. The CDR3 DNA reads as TGTGCCAGCAACCCCCCCCAGGGGGTTAACACTGAAGCTTTCTTT.